A selection of T cell receptor beta chains follows, all from one sample in a study of CD8+ T cells in alopecia areata. The method was immunoSEQ multiplex PCR; TCRdb's version includes in-frame clones alone and lacks a portion of them. This table has about 140,000 clones, roughly four fifths appearing once. Sequencing was performed on CD8+ T cells sorted from blood, taken at week 4, from a patient treated with tofacitinib. The receptors come from a human donor with alopecia areata. Both conserved end residues are part of each CDR3. D genes are given only for firm matches. Size tells how often a clone was seen (once, few, many) or the class of an expanded clone, and some rows leave it out.

j_gene: TRBJ2-3
v_gene: TRBV11-3
d_gene: .
abundance: .
CDR3nt: TGTGCCAGCAGCTTAGAGCGGGGTAGCACAGATACGCAGTATTTT
CDR3aa: CASSLERGSTDTQYF

j_gene: TRBJ2-6
v_gene: TRBV5-4
d_gene: .
abundance: .
CDR3nt: TGTGCCAGCAGTCTCACCGGGACTGCGTTCTCTGGGGCCAACGTCCTGACTTTC
CDR3aa: CASSLTGTAFSGANVLTF

j_gene: TRBJ2-1
v_gene: TRBV4-1
d_gene: .
abundance: few
CDR3nt: TGCGCCAGCAGCCAAGTGAACACAGCCCCCTATGAGCAGTTCTTC
CDR3aa: CASSQVNTAPYEQFF

j_gene: TRBJ2-3
v_gene: TRBV5-1
d_gene: .
abundance: once
CDR3nt: TGCGCCAGCAGCTTAGTTGACGGTTGGGGGGAAGATACGCAGTATTTT
CDR3aa: CASSLVDGWGEDTQYF

j_gene: TRBJ2-7
v_gene: TRBV29-1
d_gene: .
abundance: .
CDR3nt: TGCAGCGTTGGACGTGACAGCTACGAGCAGTACTTC
CDR3aa: CSVGRDSYEQYF

j_gene: TRBJ2-7
v_gene: TRBV7-9
d_gene: TRBD1
abundance: .
CDR3nt: TGTGCCAGCAGCCCCGGACAGGGGGCTTTGAGGGAGCAGTACTTC
CDR3aa: CASSPGQGALREQYF

j_gene: TRBJ2-3
v_gene: TRBV18
d_gene: .
abundance: few
CDR3nt: TGTGCCAGCTCAAATGGGATGCAGGGTGAAGATACGCAGTATTTT
CDR3aa: CASSNGMQGEDTQYF

j_gene: TRBJ2-2
v_gene: TRBV7-9
d_gene: TRBD2
abundance: .
CDR3nt: TGTGCCAGCAGTCAAGGACTAGCGGGGGCCCACACCGGGGAGCTGTTTTTT
CDR3aa: CASSQGLAGAHTGELFF

j_gene: TRBJ2-3
v_gene: TRBV4-1
d_gene: .
abundance: few
CDR3nt: TGCGCCAGCAGCGAGGGATGGCGGGGCACAGATACGCAGTATTTT
CDR3aa: CASSEGWRGTDTQYF

j_gene: TRBJ1-1
v_gene: TRBV4-3
d_gene: .
abundance: .
CDR3nt: TGCGCCAGCAGCCCACGTGGGGGGCAGGACACTGAAGCTTTCTTT
CDR3aa: CASSPRGGQDTEAFF

j_gene: TRBJ2-3
v_gene: TRBV11-2
d_gene: .
abundance: .
CDR3nt: TGTGCCAGCAGCCTAGTTGGTTCAGCAGATACGCAGTATTTT
CDR3aa: CASSLVGSADTQYF

j_gene: TRBJ2-1
v_gene: TRBV4-2
d_gene: .
abundance: few
CDR3nt: TGTGCCAGCAGCCCTGGGGGCCCCAATGAGCAGTTCTTC
CDR3aa: CASSPGGPNEQFF

j_gene: TRBJ1-1
v_gene: TRBV6-6
d_gene: .
abundance: .
CDR3nt: TGTGCCGGTGGACAATTGCTGGCTGAAGCTTTCTTT
CDR3aa: CAGGQLLAEAFF

j_gene: TRBJ2-2
v_gene: TRBV5-1
d_gene: .
abundance: .
CDR3nt: TGCGCCAGCACCCCCGCCGGGACAACGTACACCGGGGAGCTGTTTTTT
CDR3aa: CASTPAGTTYTGELFF

j_gene: TRBJ1-3
v_gene: TRBV19
d_gene: .
abundance: .
CDR3nt: TGTGCCAGTAACATGGGGAGCACCATATATTTT
CDR3aa: CASNMGSTIYF

j_gene: TRBJ2-7
v_gene: TRBV5-1
d_gene: .
abundance: once
CDR3nt: TGCGCCAGCAGCTTGGAGTACAGAGTCTACGAGCAGTACTTC
CDR3aa: CASSLEYRVYEQYF

j_gene: TRBJ1-2
v_gene: TRBV5-6
d_gene: .
abundance: once
CDR3nt: TGTGCCAGCAGCTTCCAGGGAGGTGGCTACACCTTC
CDR3aa: CASSFQGGGYTF

j_gene: TRBJ2-5
v_gene: TRBV4-1
d_gene: .
abundance: few
CDR3nt: TGCGCCAGCAGCCAAGGACCCGCGGGGGCCCAAGAGACCCAGTACTTC
CDR3aa: CASSQGPAGAQETQYF

j_gene: TRBJ2-7
v_gene: TRBV28
d_gene: .
abundance: .
CDR3nt: TGTGCCAGCAGTTTACTCCTAGCCGGAGCCTACGAGCAGTACTTC
CDR3aa: CASSLLLAGAYEQYF